The 32 T cell receptor beta chains below come from one sample, sequenced in a study of cytomegalovirus exposure and HLA in healthy donors. It was with 60 Vbeta and 13 Jbeta primers that the PCR ran. Profiling relied on immunoSEQ multiplex PCR, and the TCRdb table lists in-frame clones only, not all of them. The sample has some 150,000 clones, 65% to 85% seen once. Sequenced input: PBMCs. The receptor source for this set is a woman aged 45-59 years in good health and CMV-seropositive.

The rearrangement uses TRBV6-5 and TRBJ2-7; 9 nucleotides align to TRBD1. Trimming removed 2 bases from V and 7 bases from J; junction bases left unmatched: 3. Germline V gives CDR1 MNHEY, CDR2 SVGAGI. CDR3 length equals 13 residues. Here the CDR3 reads CASSYVGTGEQYF. In DNA form, the CDR3 reads TGTGCCAGCAGTTACGTCGGGACAGGGGAGCAGTACTTC.

This clone has just one count. V is TRBV29-1 and J is TRBJ2-5; tentative D call: TRBD1 (7 bases). The DNA end lines up better with TRBJ2-7; the J call may be wrong. CDR3 size: 11 residues. Germline-derived CDR1 and CDR2 are SQVTM and ANQGSEA. The CDR3 spells CSGGTVYEQYF. In nucleotides, the CDR3 is TGCAGCGGCGGGACAGTCTACGAGCAGTACTTC.

The chain joins TRBV5-1 to TRBJ2-3, with 15 positions matching TRBD2. CDR1 SGHRS and CDR2 YFSETQ come from the germline V gene. V trimming: 4 bases; J trimming: 2 bases; junction bases outside the gene matches: 5. CDR3 size: 17 residues. Here the CDR3 reads CASSQGTSGRITDTQYF. CDR3 bases: TGCGCCAGCAGCCAAGGGACTAGCGGGAGGATCACAGATACGCAGTATTTT.

The chain uses TRBV6-5 and TRBJ2-1, with 10 nucleotides matching TRBD2. Per the germline V gene, CDR1 is MNHEY and CDR2 is SVGAGI. With 6 bases clipped from V and 7 bases from J, the junction kept 3 bases outside the gene matches. This CDR3 is built from 13 residues. The DNA for the CDR3 is TGTGCCAGCAGCTCTAGCGGGAGTAATGAGCAGTTCTTC. Translated, it gives CASSSSGSNEQFF.

This clone was seen more than once but under ten times. The genes are TRBV7-2 and TRBJ1-5; 8 bases align to TRBD1. This CDR3 has 15 residues. Germline-derived CDR1 and CDR2 are SGHTA and FQGNSA. With 4 bases clipped from V and 5 bases from J, the junction kept 7 bases outside the gene matches. The chain's CDR3 is CASSSRTGMDQPQHF. CDR3 sequence (DNA): TGTGCCAGCAGCTCCCGGACAGGGATGGATCAGCCCCAGCATTTT.

The chain joins TRBV27 to TRBJ1-1; D is unclear. CDR1 is MNHEY and CDR2 is SMNVEV in the germline V gene (reference sequence). The CDR3 loop spans 13 amino acids. V shed 1 base and J shed 10 bases, with 13 bases lying between them. As DNA, the CDR3 is TGTGCCAGCAGTTTATTGATCCAATCAGGAGCTTTCTTT. Translation gives CASSLLIQSGAFF.

In its sample, this clone was seen once. The gene calls are TRBV28 and TRBJ2-2, with a tentative D call TRBD1 (6 bases). Trimming pared 6 bases from V and 4 bases from J, leaving 12 bases between. Germline V gene sequence: CDR1 MDHEN, CDR2 SYDVKM. This CDR3 has 14 amino acids. The CDR3 sequence: CASRQQGVTGELFF. The CDR3 DNA is TGTGCCAGCAGGCAACAGGGAGTCACCGGGGAGCTGTTTTTT.

The CDR3, as DNA: TGTGCCAGCAGCCGGTTGGGGGGATCCTACAATGAGCAGTTCTTC. This translates into CASSRLGGSYNEQFF. This chain uses TRBV7-3 with TRBJ2-1; tentatively, D is TRBD2 (6 bases). Germline CDR1 is SGHTA and CDR2 is FQGTGA. The V and J ends lost 5 bases and 1 base respectively, with 12 bases between them. CDR3 length: 15 residues.

The J gene is TRBJ2-1, the V gene TRBV10-2; 9 bases agree with TRBD1. V was clipped by 4 bases and J by 5 bases; unmatched bases: 9. Germline values: CDR1 WSHSY, CDR2 SAAADI. This CDR3 contains 16 residues. The CDR3 sequence is CASSVAGTGINNEQFF. Written as DNA, the CDR3 is TGCGCCAGCAGTGTTGCCGGGACAGGGATTAACAATGAGCAGTTCTTC.

The J gene is TRBJ2-5, the V gene TRBV4-2; D might be TRBD2 (5 bases). The CDR3 has 17 amino acids. V lost 4 bases to trimming and J lost 1 base, with 19 bases between them. Germline-derived CDR1 and CDR2 are LGHNA and YNFKEQ. The CDR3 loop is CASSRIPETDFQETQYF. In DNA, the CDR3 is TGTGCCAGCAGCCGCATTCCCGAAACGGACTTCCAAGAGACCCAGTACTTC.

This chain uses TRBV19 with TRBJ2-5, with 7 bases identical to TRBD1. CDR1 and CDR2 from the germline V gene are LNHDA and SQIVND (reference sequence). This CDR3 has 16 amino acids. The junction had 11 bases not matched to a gene; V was cut back by 3 bases and J by 4 bases. In nucleotides, the CDR3 is TGTGCCAGTAGTATCCTCTTTGGACAGGACAGAGAGACCCAGTACTTC. Translating gives CASSILFGQDRETQYF.

This chain links TRBV27 with TRBJ1-2; D unresolved. The germline gives CDR1 MNHEY, CDR2 SMNVEV (reference sequence). CDR3 length equals 13 residues. Trimming shortened V by 3 bases and J by 6 bases, and 11 bases separated the two germline ends. The CDR3 sequence: CASSFEGGHGYTF. DNA for the CDR3: TGTGCCAGCAGTTTTGAGGGAGGGCATGGCTACACCTTC.

The J gene is TRBJ2-5, the V gene TRBV6-5, with a tentative D call TRBD2 (5 bases). The last part of the DNA fits TRBJ2-7 better; the J call may be wrong. The CDR3 length is 15 residues. Germline values: CDR1 MNHEY, CDR2 SVGAGI. CDR3 sequence reads: CASSYEGIWSYEQYF. CDR3 bases: TGTGCCAGCAGTTACGAGGGAATTTGGTCCTACGAGCAGTACTTC.

This sequence joins TRBV19 and TRBJ2-4, with D uncertain. Per the germline V gene, CDR1 is LNHDA and CDR2 is SQIVND (reference sequence). This CDR3 has 14 amino acids. V was pared by 1 base and J by 4 bases, with 8 bases between. CDR3 coding DNA: TGTGCCAGTAGTATAGCAGGTCCAAAAAACATTCAGTACTTC. It is translated as CASSIAGPKNIQYF. The entire variable domain, with the rest obtained from reference TRBV19 and TRBJ2-4, is as follows: DGGITQSPKYLFRKEGQNVTLSCEQNLNHDAMYWYRQDPGQGLRLIYYSQIVNDFQKGDIAEGYSVSREKKESFPLTVTSAQKNPTAFYLCASSIAGPKNIQYFGAGTRLSVL.

CDR3 bases: TGTGCCAGCAGCCCCGGGGAGACCCAGTACTTC. Protein: CASSPGETQYF. The J gene is TRBJ2-5, the V gene TRBV7-9, with D unresolved. Germline V gene data show CDR1 as SEHNR and CDR2 as FQNEAQ (reference sequence). Trimming cost V 5 bases and J 5 bases, with 6 bases left between them. This CDR3 has 11 amino acids.

The V and J genes are TRBV11-2 and TRBJ2-2; weak D call: TRBD2 (7 bases). This CDR3 is 15 amino acids long. V was pared by 6 bases and J by 6 bases, with 17 bases between. Germline V gene data show CDR1 as SGHAT and CDR2 as FQNNGV. The DNA of the CDR3 is TGTGCCAGCAGTTTTTATGGGGGGGGCCCCGGGGAGCTGTTTTTT. It encodes CASSFYGGGPGELFF.

In its sample, this clone was seen a few times. This rearrangement joins TRBV18 to TRBJ1-1, with a weak D call TRBD1 (5 bases). The CDR3 runs 13 residues. Trimming removed 6 bases from V and 1 base from J, with 9 bases in between. In germline, CDR1 is KGHSH, CDR2 LQKENI. The CDR3 protein is CASSQTENTEAFF. CDR3 DNA sequence: TGTGCCAGCTCCCAGACAGAGAACACTGAAGCTTTCTTT.

As concerns this clone: The sample contains more than one DNA sequence encoding this CDR3. The chain carries TRBV10-3 and TRBJ2-5; a weak D match, TRBD2 (5 bases). The germline V gene has CDR1 ENHRY and CDR2 SYGVKD. The CDR3 loop spans 11 amino acids. The CDR3 sequence is CAIRGQETQYF. The CDR3 bases are TGTGCTATCCGGGGCCAAGAGACCCAGTACTTC.

The J gene is TRBJ2-3, the V gene TRBV9, with 8 bases fitting TRBD2. Germline CDR1 is SGDLS and CDR2 is YYNGEE. The CDR3 covers 20 residues. Trimming took 1 base from V and 4 from J; bases not matched to a gene: 20. The CDR3 protein is CASSVQPWSGRGGGADTQYF. As DNA, the CDR3 is TGTGCCAGCAGCGTACAGCCCTGGAGCGGGAGAGGGGGGGGCGCAGATACGCAGTATTTT.

Concerning this clone itself: The sample holds other DNA sequences that translate to the same CDR3. The chain has TRBV7-9 and TRBJ2-7; D unresolved. This CDR3 spans 10 amino acids. V lost 5 bases, J lost 7 bases, and 6 bases lay in between. Germline V gives CDR1 SEHNR, CDR2 FQNEAQ (reference sequence). The CDR3 coding sequence is TGTGCCAGCAGCCCACGGGAGCAGTACTTC. This sequence encodes CASSPREQYF.

The chain is built from TRBV27 and TRBJ2-5; the D gene is possibly TRBD2 (6 bases). With 0 bases removed from V and 3 bases from J, the gap between germline ends came to 11 bases. This CDR3 contains 15 residues. The germline gives CDR1 MNHEY, CDR2 SMNVEV (reference sequence). CDR3 DNA sequence: TGTGCCAGCAGTTTATCGTCTCGGAGGGAAGAGACCCAGTACTTC. Encoded protein: CASSLSSRREETQYF.

The chain couples TRBV5-4 to TRBJ2-7; 10 bases line up with TRBD2. The CDR3 extends over 14 amino acids. Per germline, CDR1 SGHNT and CDR2 YYREEE (reference sequence). The V and J ends lost 1 base and 2 bases, in that order; junction bases with no gene match: 0. The CDR3 nucleotides are TGTGCCAGCAGCTTGACTAGCGGGGCCTACGAGCAGTACTTC. This codes for CASSLTSGAYEQYF.

This chain uses TRBV29-1 with TRBJ1-2; 11 bases are shared with TRBD1. After removal of 6 bases from V and 3 bases from J, the junction contained 3 bases not matched to a gene. From germline, CDR1 is SQVTM and CDR2 ANQGSEA. The CDR3 has 13 amino acids. CDR3 DNA sequence: TGCAGCGTCGGACAGGGGGCGGACTATGGCTACACCTTC. It yields the protein CSVGQGADYGYTF.

The chain recombines TRBV5-4 with TRBJ1-4; possibly TRBD1 for D (6 bases). With 5 bases removed from V and 8 bases from J, the gap between germline ends came to 13 bases. The CDR3 loop spans 13 amino acids. Germline-derived CDR1 and CDR2 are SGHNT and YYREEE (reference sequence). The CDR3 here is CASSQGLGEKLFF. In nucleotides, the CDR3 is TGTGCCAGCAGTCAGGGGTTGGGGGAAAAACTGTTTTTT.

The genes are TRBV6-5 and TRBJ2-1; 11 nucleotides match TRBD2. The CDR3 covers 15 residues. Germline V lookup: CDR1 MNHEY, CDR2 SVGAGI. V shed 6 bases and J 8 bases; nucleotides not matched to a gene: 9. The CDR3, as DNA: TGTGCCAGCAGGGCGTTAGCGGGGGGGCACGATGAGCAGTTCTTC. Amino acid sequence: CASRALAGGHDEQFF.

This chain connects TRBV28 to TRBJ2-1; 9 bases are shared with TRBD2. This CDR3 spans 15 amino acids. Germline V CDR1 and CDR2: MDHEN, SYDVKM. The junction had 12 bases not matched to a gene; V was cut back by 5 bases and J by 10 bases. The CDR3 protein is CASSVTGLAGGEQFF. The CDR3 DNA follows: TGTGCCAGCAGTGTAACGGGACTAGCAGGCGGCGAGCAGTTCTTC.

The chain is built from TRBV5-6 and TRBJ2-1; D is uncertain. The V and J ends lost 1 base and 1 base respectively, with 12 bases between them. Germline V gives CDR1 SGHDT, CDR2 YYEEEE. The CDR3 covers 16 residues. CDR3 amino acids: CASSLSAPGSYNEQFF. CDR3 coding DNA: TGTGCCAGCAGCTTGAGCGCCCCCGGTTCCTACAATGAGCAGTTCTTC.

The CDR3 bases are TGTGCCAGCAGTCCCGGGACAACTCAAGAGACCCAGTACTTC. It yields the protein CASSPGTTQETQYF. The J gene is TRBJ2-5, the V gene TRBV2; possible D gene TRBD1, 6 bases. The V gene lost 5 bases and the J gene lost 2 bases, with 12 bases spanning the gap. Germline CDR1 reads SNHLY; CDR2 reads FYNNEI. The CDR3 has 14 residues.

V usage is TRBV6-5 and J usage is TRBJ1-1; 8 bases map to TRBD1. The CDR3 runs to 15 residues. Germline CDR1 and CDR2: MNHEY and SVGAGI. J gave up 0 bases and V 8 bases, and 8 bases lay outside the gene matches. The CDR3 DNA follows: TGTGCCAGCGTATTTTACAGGGGGATGAACACTGAAGCTTTCTTT. It encodes CASVFYRGMNTEAFF.

The J gene is TRBJ1-5, the V gene TRBV4-3, with 8 bases identical to TRBD1. The CDR3 extends over 18 amino acids. The ends lost 1 base at V and 3 bases at J; junction bases unmatched: 11. Germline CDR1 LGHNA, CDR2 YSLEER. The CDR3 here is CASSQVLGAGGLNQPQHF. CDR3 sequence (DNA): TGCGCCAGCAGCCAAGTCCTTGGGGCAGGGGGCCTCAATCAGCCCCAGCATTTT.

This clone was counted a single time. V usage is TRBV7-2 and J usage is TRBJ1-2; TRBD1 matches 9 bases. Germline V gives CDR1 SGHTA, CDR2 FQGNSA. Trimming took 4 bases from V and 2 from J; bases not matched to a gene: 11. The CDR3 runs to 17 residues. In DNA form, the CDR3 reads TGTGCCAGCAGCTACCGCAGGACAGGGGACCTGAACTATGGCTACACCTTC. Residues: CASSYRRTGDLNYGYTF.

The chain recombines TRBV7-2 with TRBJ1-4; D gene unclear. This CDR3 contains 14 residues. The V gene lost 2 bases and the J gene lost 4 bases, with 8 bases spanning the gap. The germline gives CDR1 SGHTA, CDR2 FQGNSA. CDR3: CASSLRRYNEKLFF. Written as DNA, the CDR3 is TGTGCCAGCAGCTTACGGAGATATAATGAAAAACTGTTTTTT.